These 13 T cell receptor beta chains were sequenced from one sample in a study of T cell responses to AZD1222 COVID-19 vaccine. The table came from immunoSEQ multiplex PCR; TCRdb's copy has only in-frame clones and leaves some out. This table holds 100,000 to 150,000 clones, about 88% found once. The sample in question was peripheral blood, obtained on day 0 of AZD1222 vaccination. Source of these receptors: an adult in good health.

This sequence joins TRBV12-3 or TRBV12-4 and TRBJ1-5; D remains unclear. Trimming took off 6 bases at V and 0 bases at J, with 6 bases between the two ends. This CDR3 is built from 13 residues. This chain's CDR3 is CASSTASNQPQHF. CDR3 nucleotides: TGTGCCAGCAGCACAGCTAGCAATCAGCCCCAGCATTTT.

The CDR3 DNA sequence: TGTGCCAGTAGTACGGGACTGAAATACGGGCGGGAGGGCCAAGAGACCCAGTACTTC. This encodes CASSTGLKYGREGQETQYF. The gene calls are TRBV19 and TRBJ2-5; TRBD2 aligns across 9 bases. Losses at the gene ends were 4 bases for V and 1 base for J; bases not matched to a gene: 16. CDR3 length: 19 amino acids. Germline loops: CDR1 LNHDA, CDR2 SQIVND (reference sequence).

The J gene is TRBJ1-6, the V gene TRBV3-1 (or the pseudogene TRBV3-2); 10 positions agree with TRBD1. J lost 0 bases, V lost 7 bases, and 12 bases had no gene match. The CDR3 extends over 19 amino acids. CDR1 and CDR2 (germline): LGHDT, YNNKEL (reference sequence). The CDR3 nucleotides are TGTGCCAGCACCCCTTCGCCGGGACAGGGGAGCTCCTATAATTCACCCCTCCACTTT. Translated: CASTPSPGQGSSYNSPLHF.

The chain combines TRBV6-6 with TRBJ1-5, with D perhaps matching TRBD1 (5 bases). Between the trimmed V and J ends, which lost 2 bases and 8 bases, there was a span of 13 bases. Germline V gene sequence: CDR1 MNHNY, CDR2 SVGAGI (reference sequence). This CDR3 is 14 amino acids long. The CDR3 DNA sequence: TGTGCCAGCAGTTACGGGCAGGGTAAAGAGCCCCAGCATTTT. Amino acid sequence: CASSYGQGKEPQHF.

V gene TRBV5-1 combines with J gene TRBJ1-2; possible D gene TRBD1, 5 bases. Trimming pared 4 bases from V and 5 bases from J, leaving 12 bases between. The CDR3 loop spans 13 amino acids. Germline CDR1 SGHRS, CDR2 YFSETQ. CDR3 nucleotides: TGCGCCAGCAGCCATTTTTCAGGGTATGGCTACACCTTC. It encodes CASSHFSGYGYTF.

The rearrangement links TRBV7-2 to TRBJ1-2; D uncertain. Looked up from germline, CDR1 is SGHTA and CDR2 is FQGNSA. V was shortened by 5 bases and J by 9 bases, with 19 bases between the two germline ends. The CDR3 extends over 14 amino acids. CDR3 region: CASSPPDGFRSYTF. CDR3 nucleotides: TGTGCCAGCAGCCCCCCGGACGGCTTTCGAAGCTACACCTTC. The whole variable domain, filled in from reference TRBV7-2 and TRBJ1-2, reads GAGVSQSPSNKVTEKGKDVELRCDPISGHTALYWYRQSLGQGLEFLIYFQGNSAPDKSGLPSDRFSAERTGGSVSTLTIQRTQQEDSAVYLCASSPPDGFRSYTFGSGTRLTVV.

The chain uses TRBV4-2 and TRBJ2-7; 10 nucleotides line up with TRBD1. Per germline, CDR1 LGHNA and CDR2 YNFKEQ. The junction had 7 bases not matched to a gene; V was cut back by 4 bases and J by 1 base. The CDR3 totals 16 residues. In nucleotides, the CDR3 is TGTGCCAGCAGCCGAGAAGAGGGACAGGGGTCCTACGAGCAGTACTTC. Protein product: CASSREEGQGSYEQYF.

V usage is TRBV5-1 and J usage is TRBJ1-2, with D possibly TRBD1 on 6 matching bases. Per germline, CDR1 SGHRS and CDR2 YFSETQ. V gave up 0 bases and J gave up 0 bases, with 9 bases separating them. The CDR3 has 15 amino acids. CDR3 protein: CASSLEGHPNYGYTF. CDR3 in DNA: TGCGCCAGCAGCTTGGAGGGACACCCTAACTATGGCTACACCTTC.

This chain connects TRBV19 to TRBJ1-4; no clear D. Germline CDR1 and CDR2: LNHDA and SQIVND (reference sequence). V gave up 5 bases and J gave up 5 bases, with 9 bases separating them. The CDR3 spans 13 residues. The chain's CDR3 is CASSADGNEKLFF. The CDR3 nucleotides read TGTGCCAGTAGTGCGGACGGAAATGAAAAACTGTTTTTT.

The chain joins TRBV15 to TRBJ2-1; a possible D gene is TRBD2 (7 bases). Germline loops: CDR1 LNHNV, CDR2 YYDKDF (reference sequence). The CDR3 covers 15 residues. V shed 0 bases and J shed 9 bases, with 15 bases lying between them. The DNA for the CDR3 is TGTGCCACCAGCAGAGATACCGGGGGGCAGGGTGAGCAGTTCTTC. This translates into CATSRDTGGQGEQFF.

The chain links TRBV11-2 to TRBJ2-6; 9 nucleotides align to TRBD1. Germline trimming cut 4 bases from V and 0 bases from J; bases unmatched to any gene: 7. Germline values: CDR1 SGHAT, CDR2 FQNNGV. There are 18 residues in the CDR3. CDR3 sequence: CASSSPTGGPSGANVLTF. The DNA of the CDR3 is TGTGCCAGCAGCTCACCGACAGGGGGACCCTCTGGGGCCAACGTCCTGACTTTC.

This chain uses TRBV20-1 with TRBJ2-7; the D is unclear. The germline V and J ends were trimmed by 6 bases and 12 bases, with 18 bases remaining between them. The CDR3 covers 11 residues. Germline assignment: CDR1 DFQATT and CDR2 SNEGSKA (reference sequence). The CDR3 loop is CSAPSGGSRYF. The CDR3 nucleotides read TGCAGTGCCCCCTCCGGCGGTTCACGGTACTTC.

The chain couples TRBV5-4 to TRBJ2-2, with TRBD2 identical over 11 bases. Germline CDR1 is SGHNT and CDR2 is YYREEE (reference sequence). Trimming at V came to 4 bases and at J to 6 bases, leaving 8 bases not matched to a gene. The CDR3 consists of 16 residues. CDR3 protein: CASSPAGLADPGELFF. The CDR3 nucleotides read TGTGCCAGCAGCCCCGCGGGACTAGCGGACCCCGGGGAGCTGTTTTTT.